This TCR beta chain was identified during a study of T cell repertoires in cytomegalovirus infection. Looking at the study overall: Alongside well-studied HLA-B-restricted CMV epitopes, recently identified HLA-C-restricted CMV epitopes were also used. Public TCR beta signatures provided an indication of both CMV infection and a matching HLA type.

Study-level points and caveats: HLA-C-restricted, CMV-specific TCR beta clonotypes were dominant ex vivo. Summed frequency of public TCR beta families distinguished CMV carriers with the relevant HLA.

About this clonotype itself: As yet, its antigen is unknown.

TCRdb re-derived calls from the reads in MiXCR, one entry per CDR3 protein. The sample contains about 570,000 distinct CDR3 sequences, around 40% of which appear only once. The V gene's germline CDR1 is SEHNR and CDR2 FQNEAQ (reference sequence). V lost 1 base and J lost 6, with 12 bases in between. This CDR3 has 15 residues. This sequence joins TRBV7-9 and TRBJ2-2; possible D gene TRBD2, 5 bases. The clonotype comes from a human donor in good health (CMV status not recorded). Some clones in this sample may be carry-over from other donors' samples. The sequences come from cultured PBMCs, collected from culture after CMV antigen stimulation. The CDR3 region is CASSLVLGKAGELFF. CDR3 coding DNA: TGTGCCAGCAGCTTAGTTCTCGGGAAAGCCGGGGAGCTGTTTTTT. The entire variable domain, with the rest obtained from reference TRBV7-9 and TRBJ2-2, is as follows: DTGVSQNPRHKITKRGQNVTFRCDPISEHNRLYWYRQTLGQGPEFLTYFQNEAQLEKSRLLSDRFSAERPKGSFSTLEIQRTEQGDSAMYLCASSLVLGKAGELFFGEGSRLTVL.